This is a list of T cell receptor beta chains from one sample in a study of blood T cell repertoires in COVID-19. Only in-frame clones appear in the TCRdb table, and some are missing; sequencing was by immunoSEQ multiplex PCR. The data hold around 140,000 clones, with about 86% observed a single time. The sample was peripheral blood. Receptors originate from a woman in her sixties or seventies with acute or convalescent COVID-19. The CDR3 runs from the conserved cysteine through the conserved F or W. D genes are given only for firm matches. Some rows have no size entry. The others give once, few or many, or a class for an expanded clone.

V gene: TRBV5-1
D gene: -
J gene: TRBJ2-5
CDR3 length: 15
clone size: -
CDR3 protein: CASSVSDPTRETQYF
CDR3 DNA: TGCGCCAGCAGCGTTTCCGACCCCACCAGGGAGACCCAGTACTTC

V gene: TRBV28
D gene: -
J gene: TRBJ2-5
CDR3 length: 14
clone size: -
CDR3 protein: CASSYRGIQETQYF
CDR3 DNA: TGTGCCAGCAGTTACCGGGGGATTCAAGAGACCCAGTACTTC

V gene: TRBV6-2/TRBV6-3
D gene: -
J gene: TRBJ2-1
CDR3 length: 15
clone size: -
CDR3 protein: CASSYPFEARDEQFF
CDR3 DNA: TGTGCCAGCAGTTACCCTTTTGAGGCGCGAGATGAGCAGTTCTTC

V gene: TRBV27
D gene: TRBD2
J gene: TRBJ2-3
CDR3 length: 16
clone size: -
CDR3 protein: CASSPFLAGGTDTQYF
CDR3 DNA: TGTGCCAGCAGTCCCTTTTTAGCGGGGGGCACAGATACGCAGTATTTT

V gene: TRBV7-2
D gene: TRBD1
J gene: TRBJ1-2
CDR3 length: 16
clone size: few
CDR3 protein: CASSLGQGAAYPGYTF
CDR3 DNA: TGTGCCAGCAGCTTAGGACAGGGGGCGGCATATCCCGGCTACACCTTC

V gene: TRBV3-1/TRBV3-2
D gene: -
J gene: TRBJ2-7
CDR3 length: 15
clone size: -
CDR3 protein: CASSPRDMTSYEQYF
CDR3 DNA: TGTGCCAGCAGCCCCCGGGACATGACCTCCTACGAGCAGTACTTC

V gene: TRBV6-1
D gene: -
J gene: TRBJ2-1
CDR3 length: 14
clone size: -
CDR3 protein: CASSEFLGDNEQFF
CDR3 DNA: TGTGCCAGCAGTGAATTTCTAGGGGACAATGAGCAGTTCTTC

V gene: TRBV2
D gene: -
J gene: TRBJ1-2
CDR3 length: 15
clone size: -
CDR3 protein: CASNTPGLFHYGYTF
CDR3 DNA: TGTGCCAGCAACACACCGGGACTTTTTCACTATGGCTACACCTTC

V gene: TRBV3-1/TRBV3-2
D gene: TRBD1
J gene: TRBJ1-2
CDR3 length: 17
clone size: -
CDR3 protein: CASSPTLGQDGGNGYTF
CDR3 DNA: TGTGCCAGCAGCCCAACCCTCGGACAGGATGGGGGAAATGGCTACACCTTC

V gene: TRBV21-1
D gene: -
J gene: TRBJ1-1
CDR3 length: 13
clone size: -
CDR3 protein: CASSLSGGTEAFF
CDR3 DNA: TGTGCCAGCAGTCTCTCGGGTGGCACTGAAGCTTTCTTT

V gene: TRBV9
D gene: TRBD2
J gene: TRBJ2-7
CDR3 length: 15
clone size: -
CDR3 protein: CASSPGTSGSEEQYF
CDR3 DNA: TGTGCCAGCAGCCCGGGGACTAGCGGGAGTGAAGAGCAGTACTTC

V gene: TRBV24-1
D gene: -
J gene: TRBJ2-7
CDR3 length: 13
clone size: few
CDR3 protein: CATSQPGKREQYF
CDR3 DNA: TGTGCCACCAGTCAGCCGGGGAAGAGGGAGCAGTACTTC

V gene: TRBV5-1
D gene: TRBD2
J gene: TRBJ2-5
CDR3 length: 17
clone size: -
CDR3 protein: CASSLGYMLAGSETQYF
CDR3 DNA: TGCGCCAGCAGCTTGGGGTATATGCTAGCGGGGTCAGAGACCCAGTACTTC

V gene: TRBV4-1
D gene: TRBD1
J gene: TRBJ2-1
CDR3 length: 18
clone size: few
CDR3 protein: CASSQRGPGTGPYNEQFF
CDR3 DNA: TGCGCCAGCAGCCAAAGGGGCCCCGGGACAGGGCCCTACAATGAGCAGTTCTTC

V gene: TRBV27
D gene: TRBD1
J gene: TRBJ2-7
CDR3 length: 14
clone size: -
CDR3 protein: CASSRTGPSYEQYF
CDR3 DNA: TGTGCCAGCTCAAGGACAGGGCCCTCCTACGAGCAGTACTTC

V gene: TRBV6-1
D gene: TRBD2
J gene: TRBJ2-1
CDR3 length: 18
clone size: -
CDR3 protein: CASSEGLAGVRSYNEQFF
CDR3 DNA: TGTGCCAGCAGTGAAGGGTTAGCGGGAGTTCGCTCCTACAATGAGCAGTTCTTC

V gene: TRBV7-3
D gene: -
J gene: TRBJ1-1
CDR3 length: 14
clone size: once
CDR3 protein: CASSLGAGNTEAFF
CDR3 DNA: TGTGCCAGCAGCTTAGGAGCCGGCAACACTGAAGCTTTCTTT

V gene: TRBV3-1/TRBV3-2
D gene: -
J gene: TRBJ1-2
CDR3 length: 18
clone size: -
CDR3 protein: CASSQGKGLGRENYGYTF
CDR3 DNA: TGTGCCAGCAGCCAAGGGAAAGGTCTAGGCAGGGAAAATTATGGCTACACCTTC

V gene: TRBV10-3
D gene: -
J gene: TRBJ1-2
CDR3 length: 14
clone size: -
CDR3 protein: CAISDRGPNYGYTF
CDR3 DNA: TGTGCCATCAGTGACAGGGGACCTAACTATGGCTACACCTTC

V gene: TRBV11-3
D gene: -
J gene: TRBJ2-1
CDR3 length: 14
clone size: once
CDR3 protein: CASSLGQGGVEQFF
CDR3 DNA: TGTGCCAGCAGCTTAGGTCAGGGAGGAGTGGAGCAGTTCTTC

V gene: TRBV5-1
D gene: TRBD2
J gene: TRBJ2-3
CDR3 length: 15
clone size: -
CDR3 protein: CASSLTSGETDTQYF
CDR3 DNA: TGCGCCAGCAGCTTGACTAGCGGTGAGACAGATACGCAGTATTTT

V gene: TRBV29-1
D gene: TRBD2
J gene: TRBJ2-7
CDR3 length: 14
clone size: -
CDR3 protein: CSVEQRGGPYEQYF
CDR3 DNA: TGCAGCGTTGAACAGCGGGGGGGACCCTACGAGCAGTACTTC

V gene: TRBV12-3/TRBV12-4
D gene: TRBD1
J gene: TRBJ1-2
CDR3 length: 13
clone size: once
CDR3 protein: CASSRTGGAGYTF
CDR3 DNA: TGTGCCAGCAGCCGGACAGGGGGGGCTGGCTACACCTTC

V gene: TRBV21-1
D gene: -
J gene: TRBJ2-7
CDR3 length: 14
clone size: few
CDR3 protein: CASSTGQGGREQYF
CDR3 DNA: TGTGCCAGCAGCACCGGACAGGGGGGAAGGGAGCAGTACTTC

V gene: TRBV5-1
D gene: TRBD1
J gene: TRBJ1-1
CDR3 length: 14
clone size: -
CDR3 protein: CASSPGGGPTEAFF
CDR3 DNA: TGCGCCAGCAGCCCCGGAGGGGGCCCCACTGAAGCTTTCTTT

V gene: TRBV14
D gene: TRBD2
J gene: TRBJ2-7
CDR3 length: 14
clone size: -
CDR3 protein: CASSQPGLAYEQYF
CDR3 DNA: TGTGCCAGCAGCCAGCCGGGACTAGCCTACGAGCAGTACTTC

V gene: TRBV29-1
D gene: TRBD1
J gene: TRBJ1-4
CDR3 length: 13
clone size: -
CDR3 protein: CSVMTGFAEKLFF
CDR3 DNA: TGCAGCGTGATGACAGGGTTCGCTGAAAAACTGTTTTTT

V gene: TRBV4-2
D gene: TRBD1
J gene: TRBJ1-2
CDR3 length: 14
clone size: once
CDR3 protein: CASSQEQGPYGYTF
CDR3 DNA: TGTGCCAGCAGCCAAGAACAGGGGCCCTATGGCTACACCTTC

V gene: TRBV28
D gene: -
J gene: TRBJ2-1
CDR3 length: 12
clone size: -
CDR3 protein: CASTQTRKEQFF
CDR3 DNA: TGTGCCAGCACCCAGACACGTAAAGAGCAGTTCTTC

V gene: TRBV28
D gene: TRBD1
J gene: TRBJ2-4
CDR3 length: 12
clone size: -
CDR3 protein: CASRVDRDRFVF
CDR3 DNA: TGTGCCAGCAGAGTAGACAGGGATAGGTTTGTCTTC

V gene: TRBV10-2
D gene: TRBD2
J gene: TRBJ2-3
CDR3 length: 12
clone size: few
CDR3 protein: CASSGEGNTQYF
CDR3 DNA: TGCGCCAGCAGTGGGGAGGGAAATACGCAGTATTTT

V gene: TRBV5-1
D gene: TRBD1
J gene: TRBJ1-6
CDR3 length: 15
clone size: -
CDR3 protein: CASSLAGGNNSPLHF
CDR3 DNA: TGCGCCAGCAGCTTGGCAGGGGGAAATAATTCACCCCTCCACTTT

V gene: TRBV5-1
D gene: TRBD1
J gene: TRBJ2-7
CDR3 length: 14
clone size: -
CDR3 protein: CASSLGTGAYEQYF
CDR3 DNA: TGCGCCAGCAGCTTGGGGACAGGGGCCTACGAGCAGTACTTC

V gene: TRBV6-1
D gene: -
J gene: TRBJ2-7
CDR3 length: 12
clone size: -
CDR3 protein: CASVAPSYEQYF
CDR3 DNA: TGTGCCAGCGTAGCGCCCTCCTACGAGCAGTACTTC

V gene: TRBV6-1
D gene: -
J gene: TRBJ2-1
CDR3 length: 17
clone size: -
CDR3 protein: CASSEAGWDSYYNEQFF
CDR3 DNA: TGTGCCAGCAGTGAAGCGGGTTGGGACTCCTACTACAATGAGCAGTTCTTC

V gene: TRBV29-1
D gene: TRBD1
J gene: TRBJ2-3
CDR3 length: 13
clone size: -
CDR3 protein: CSVSDRGPDTQYF
CDR3 DNA: TGCAGCGTGTCGGACAGGGGCCCAGATACGCAGTATTTT

V gene: TRBV11-3
D gene: TRBD2
J gene: TRBJ2-1
CDR3 length: 15
clone size: -
CDR3 protein: CASSLVFGRVREQFF
CDR3 DNA: TGTGCCAGCAGCTTAGTTTTCGGGAGGGTTCGTGAGCAGTTCTTC

V gene: TRBV23-1
D gene: -
J gene: TRBJ1-3
CDR3 length: 21
clone size: -
CDR3 protein: CASSRESEAGCLPPSGNTIYF
CDR3 DNA: TGCGCCAGCAGTCGAGAATCGGAGGCAGGATGCCTCCCTCCATCTGGAAACACCATATATTTT

V gene: TRBV6-6
D gene: -
J gene: TRBJ1-1
CDR3 length: 14
clone size: few
CDR3 protein: CASMDWSPGPEAFF
CDR3 DNA: TGTGCCAGCATGGATTGGAGCCCCGGCCCTGAAGCTTTCTTT

V gene: TRBV13
D gene: TRBD2
J gene: TRBJ2-1
CDR3 length: 15
clone size: -
CDR3 protein: CASIVRGSLVNEQFF
CDR3 DNA: TGTGCCAGCATTGTCCGCGGGAGTCTCGTCAATGAGCAGTTCTTC

V gene: TRBV30
D gene: -
J gene: TRBJ1-4
CDR3 length: 14
clone size: -
CDR3 protein: CAWRVAGSPRKLFF
CDR3 DNA: TGTGCCTGGAGGGTTGCGGGCTCCCCCAGAAAACTGTTTTTT

V gene: TRBV7-2
D gene: TRBD1
J gene: TRBJ2-7
CDR3 length: 13
clone size: -
CDR3 protein: CASVGTGPYEQYF
CDR3 DNA: TGTGCCAGCGTCGGGACAGGTCCCTACGAGCAGTACTTC

V gene: TRBV9
D gene: TRBD1
J gene: TRBJ2-3
CDR3 length: 15
clone size: -
CDR3 protein: CASSYQGAGTDTQYF
CDR3 DNA: TGTGCCAGCAGCTACCAGGGGGCTGGCACAGATACGCAGTATTTT

V gene: TRBV19
D gene: -
J gene: TRBJ1-5
CDR3 length: 13
clone size: few
CDR3 protein: CASNSLGDQPQHF
CDR3 DNA: TGTGCCAGTAACTCCTTAGGGGATCAGCCCCAGCATTTT

V gene: TRBV6-5
D gene: TRBD2
J gene: TRBJ2-1
CDR3 length: 16
clone size: -
CDR3 protein: CASSYSPSGSRNEQFF
CDR3 DNA: TGTGCCAGCAGTTACTCGCCTAGCGGGAGCAGGAATGAGCAGTTCTTC

V gene: TRBV7-9
D gene: TRBD1
J gene: TRBJ1-2
CDR3 length: 13
clone size: -
CDR3 protein: CASSFGQGGGYTF
CDR3 DNA: TGTGCCAGCAGCTTCGGACAGGGCGGGGGCTACACCTTC

V gene: TRBV11-3
D gene: -
J gene: TRBJ1-1
CDR3 length: 15
clone size: -
CDR3 protein: CASSFRQQGNTEAFF
CDR3 DNA: TGTGCCAGCAGCTTCCGTCAACAGGGGAACACTGAAGCTTTCTTT

V gene: TRBV12-3/TRBV12-4
D gene: -
J gene: TRBJ2-5
CDR3 length: 13
clone size: -
CDR3 protein: CASSNRRVEAQYF
CDR3 DNA: TGTGCCAGCAGCAACCGCCGGGTTGAGGCCCAGTACTTC

V gene: TRBV15
D gene: -
J gene: TRBJ2-1
CDR3 length: 12
clone size: few
CDR3 protein: CATSLNSDEQFF
CDR3 DNA: TGTGCCACCAGCCTCAATTCGGATGAGCAGTTCTTC

V gene: TRBV7-2
D gene: -
J gene: TRBJ2-3
CDR3 length: 12
clone size: -
CDR3 protein: CASKETGNTQYF
CDR3 DNA: TGTGCCAGCAAGGAAACGGGGAATACGCAGTATTTT

V gene: TRBV5-4
D gene: TRBD2
J gene: TRBJ2-2
CDR3 length: 15
clone size: -
CDR3 protein: CASSTGGPRTGELFF
CDR3 DNA: TGTGCCAGCAGCACGGGGGGGCCAAGAACCGGGGAGCTGTTTTTT

V gene: TRBV7-9
D gene: -
J gene: TRBJ1-1
CDR3 length: 16
clone size: -
CDR3 protein: CASSLEVGRGPTEAFF
CDR3 DNA: TGTGCCAGCAGCTTAGAGGTAGGCAGGGGACCCACTGAAGCTTTCTTT

V gene: TRBV6-5
D gene: TRBD2
J gene: TRBJ2-1
CDR3 length: 14
clone size: -
CDR3 protein: CASSLAGIYNEQFF
CDR3 DNA: TGTGCCAGCAGTCTAGCGGGAATCTACAATGAGCAGTTCTTC

V gene: TRBV5-4
D gene: -
J gene: TRBJ2-5
CDR3 length: 13
clone size: -
CDR3 protein: CASSFEDRETQYF
CDR3 DNA: TGTGCCAGCAGCTTTGAGGACAGAGAGACCCAGTACTTC

V gene: TRBV10-2
D gene: TRBD1
J gene: TRBJ2-3
CDR3 length: 18
clone size: -
CDR3 protein: CASRFRDRARTSTDTQYF
CDR3 DNA: TGCGCCAGCAGATTCCGGGACAGGGCTCGTACTAGCACAGATACGCAGTATTTT